The clone carrying this T cell receptor (beta chain) was observed at least ten times. Its antigen remains unidentified. Via MiXCR, TCRdb re-called the 5' RACE reads, giving one row per CDR3 protein. The sample records around 40,000 distinct CDR3 sequences, less than 6% being singletons. The trim removed 3 bases at V and 5 bases at J, leaving 8 bases unmatched. The CDR3 extends over 15 amino acids. Germline-derived CDR1 and CDR2 are DFQATT and SNEGSKA (reference sequence). This entry is derived from a study of spatial heterogeneity in lung cancer. Findings of the study overall: The appearance of ubiquitous expanded tumor TCRs in blood was greater at resection than follow-up.

Time point indicated: sample taken at primary tumor resection. Unsorted whole RNA of tumor, nontumor lung or frozen PBMC was sequenced. The input for sequencing was PBMCs, taken at surgery. The chain recombines TRBV20-1 with TRBJ2-5, with TRBD2 matching 11 bases. This TCR derives from a male donor with early-stage non-small cell lung cancer. Here the CDR3 DNA reads TGCAGTGCTAGGGCTAGCGGGGGGCTGAGGGAGACCCAGTACTTC. Its protein product is CSARASGGLRETQYF.